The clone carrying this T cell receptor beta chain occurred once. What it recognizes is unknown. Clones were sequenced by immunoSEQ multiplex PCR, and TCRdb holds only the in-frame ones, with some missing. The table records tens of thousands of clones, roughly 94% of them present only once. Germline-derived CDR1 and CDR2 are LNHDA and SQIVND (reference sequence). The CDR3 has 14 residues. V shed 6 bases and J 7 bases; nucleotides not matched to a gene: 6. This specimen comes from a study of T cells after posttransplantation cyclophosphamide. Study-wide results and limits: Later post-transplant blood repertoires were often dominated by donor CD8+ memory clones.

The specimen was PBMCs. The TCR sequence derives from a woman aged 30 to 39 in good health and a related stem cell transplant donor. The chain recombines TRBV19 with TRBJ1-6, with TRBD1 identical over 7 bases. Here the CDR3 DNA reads TGTGCCAGTAGGGACAGGTTGCCAAATTCACCCCTCCACTTT. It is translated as CASRDRLPNSPLHF.